This section outlines one T cell receptor (beta chain) sequence together with its context. Its target is not known. The data were obtained in a study of T cell responses to AZD1222 COVID-19 vaccine. Clones were sequenced by immunoSEQ multiplex PCR, and TCRdb holds only the in-frame ones, with some missing. The sample includes over 60,000 clones, 80% of them seen just once. The CDR3 is 13 residues long. With 4 bases removed from V and 6 bases from J, the gap between germline ends came to 9 bases. Overall study results and limits: Clonal diversity was possibly underestimated, and white British individuals and females predominated among donors. Only six individuals given AZD1222 were seropositive at baseline.

Second-dose timings of about 4 or about 12 weeks were pooled. The chain uses TRBV12-3 or TRBV12-4 and TRBJ2-2; tentatively, D is TRBD2 (6 bases). Specimen: peripheral blood, collected 28 days after the second AZD1222 dose. The sequence came from an adult who received the AZD1222 COVID-19 vaccine. CDR3: CASSWGVPGELFF. The CDR3 DNA reads as TGTGCCAGCAGTTGGGGGGTACCCGGGGAGCTGTTTTTT.